These 28 T cell receptor beta chains were sequenced from one sample in a study of vaccination and CD4 T cells after COVID-19. The sample's treatment: roughly 10-day PBMC culture with coronavirus spike peptide pools or control peptides (ViraFEST assay). For these TCRs, the target antigens are not known. Cultured CD4+ T cells had their DNA profiled by the Oncomine TCR Beta short-read assay. MiXCR was run by TCRdb on the PCR reads, yielding one entry per CDR3 protein. The data show some 10,000 distinct CDR3 sequences, 55% to 65% seen once. The sequenced material came from CD4+ T cells from blood, cultured in vitro. The receptors originated from a human donor who had recovered from COVID-19.

The chain recombines TRBV6-1 with TRBJ1-1; no clear D. V gave up 5 bases and J gave up 8 bases, with 12 bases separating them. Germline V gene data show CDR1 as MNHNS and CDR2 as SASEGT. CDR3 length equals 12 residues. CDR3 bases: TGTGCCAGCAGTCCCCTACAGACGGAAGCTTTCTTT. Translated: CASSPLQTEAFF.

This chain connects TRBV6-1 to TRBJ1-1; a possible D gene is TRBD1 (5 bases). V was trimmed by 7 bases and J by 8 bases, leaving 11 bases between them. The germline CDR1 and CDR2 sequences are MNHNS and SASEGT. This CDR3 has 11 amino acids. CDR3 in DNA: TGTGCCAGCAACTACAGGAGCGAAGCTTTCTTT. It translates to CASNYRSEAFF.

V gene TRBV5-1 combines with J gene TRBJ1-1, with D uncertain. This CDR3 comprises 14 residues. Between the trimmed V and J ends, which lost 3 bases and 1 base, there was a span of 10 bases. Germline V lookup: CDR1 SGHRS, CDR2 YFSETQ. The CDR3 loop is CASSSVTENTEAFF. DNA of the CDR3: TGCGCCAGCAGCTCGGTTACAGAGAACACTGAAGCTTTCTTT.

The rearrangement uses TRBV20-1 and TRBJ2-2, with 9 bases aligning to TRBD1. V lost 6 bases, J lost 7 bases, and 12 bases stayed unmatched. CDR3 length: 15 residues. Germline V lookup: CDR1 DFQATT, CDR2 SNEGSKA (reference sequence). For the CDR3, the DNA is TGCAGTGCCCCCGGGAGGACAGGGGTGGACGGGGAGCTGTTTTTT. It yields the protein CSAPGRTGVDGELFF.

The rearrangement links TRBV20-1 to TRBJ2-1, with D unclear. The germline V gene encodes CDR1 DFQATT and CDR2 SNEGSKA (reference sequence). The V and J ends lost 6 bases and 9 bases respectively, with 15 bases between them. The CDR3 loop spans 12 amino acids. CDR3 sequence: CSAADSQFEQFF. DNA of the CDR3: TGCAGTGCGGCGGATTCCCAGTTTGAGCAGTTCTTC.

This clonotype was seen more than once but under ten times. The genes are TRBV21-1 and TRBJ1-1. TRBV21-1 is described as a pseudogene. This CDR3 spans 13 amino acids. The CDR3 coding sequence is TGTGCCAGCAGCAATCATGTGAACACTGAAGCTTTCTTT. Encoded protein: CASSNHVNTEAFF.

V and J are TRBV20-1 and TRBJ2-3; 9 nucleotides match TRBD2. With V trimmed by 6 bases and J by 5 bases, 12 bases remained unmatched. CDR1 and CDR2 from the germline V gene are DFQATT and SNEGSKA (reference sequence). The CDR3 has 15 residues. The CDR3 coding sequence is TGCAGTGCCAGACTAGCGGCGCTCAGTAAAGATACGCAGTATTTT. Encoded protein: CSARLAALSKDTQYF.

This clonotype was seen only once. The chain combines TRBV29-1 with TRBJ2-5; D is ambiguous. The germline gives CDR1 SQVTM, CDR2 ANQGSEA. The CDR3 loop spans 16 amino acids. V lost 1 base and J 6 bases, leaving 21 bases between the germline ends. The CDR3, as DNA: TGCAGCGTTGAAGTCTTGGTCAGAAGACACGAACAGACCCAGTACTTC. Translation gives CSVEVLVRRHEQTQYF.

J is TRBJ2-7 and V is TRBV21-1; the table calls TRBD2, which could not be checked here. TRBV21-1 is assigned pseudogene status. This CDR3 has 16 amino acids. CDR3 nucleotide sequence: TGTGCCAGCAGCATTCAAAACTCGGGGCCCCTCTACGAGCAGTACTTC. It encodes CASSIQNSGPLYEQYF.

A few counts support this clonotype. V gene TRBV20-1 combines with J gene TRBJ2-3; no clear D. The CDR3 covers 13 residues. Germline V CDR1 and CDR2: DFQATT, SNEGSKA (reference sequence). The V and J ends lost 6 bases and 0 bases respectively, with 10 bases between them. The CDR3: CSAGHTSTDTQYF. The CDR3 DNA follows: TGCAGTGCCGGTCATACTAGCACAGATACGCAGTATTTT.

V is TRBV7-2 and J is TRBJ1-1; TRBD1 might be the D (6 bases). This CDR3 region has 14 residues. V lost 0 bases to trimming and J lost 7 bases, with 12 bases between them. Germline V gives CDR1 SGHTA, CDR2 FQGNSA. The CDR3 reads CASSLAPGGHEAFF. DNA for the CDR3: TGTGCCAGCAGCTTAGCGCCCGGGGGACATGAAGCTTTCTTT.

This clonotype was seen a handful of times. The rearrangement uses TRBV25-1 and TRBJ1-1, with 7 bases matching TRBD1. The junction had 8 bases not matched to a gene; V was cut back by 6 bases and J by 4 bases. Germline CDR1 MGHDK, CDR2 SYGVNS. The CDR3 covers 14 residues. This chain's CDR3 is CASRQTGTATEAFF. CDR3 in DNA: TGTGCCAGCAGACAGACAGGGACGGCCACTGAAGCTTTCTTT.

The J gene is TRBJ2-7, the V gene TRBV20-1; 12 bases map to TRBD2. The CDR3 is 14 residues long. Germline V gene lookup returns CDR1 DFQATT and CDR2 SNEGSKA (reference sequence). J lost 4 bases, V lost 3 bases, and 4 bases had no gene match. CDR3 coding DNA: TGCAGTGCTAGTCGAGGACTAGCGGGATACGAGCAGTACTTC. As protein: CSASRGLAGYEQYF.

The gene calls are TRBV20-1 and TRBJ2-7, with 11 bases aligning to TRBD2. Germline CDR1 is DFQATT and CDR2 is SNEGSKA (reference sequence). Trimming took 1 base from V and 2 from J; bases not matched to a gene: 7. CDR3 length: 16 residues. This CDR3 is CSARAWRLAGPYEQYF. The CDR3 DNA reads as TGCAGTGCTAGAGCCTGGAGACTAGCGGGGCCCTACGAGCAGTACTTC.

V gene TRBV20-1 combines with J gene TRBJ1-1; D is perhaps TRBD1 (5 bases). Trimming removed 3 bases from V and 0 bases from J, with 14 bases in between. The CDR3 runs 15 residues. CDR1 DFQATT and CDR2 SNEGSKA come from the germline V gene (reference sequence). For the CDR3, the DNA is TGCAGTGCTAGGTCCTCCTCCAGGGTGAACACTGAAGCTTTCTTT. Its translation: CSARSSSRVNTEAFF.

This clonotype was seen only once. CDR3 sequence reads: CASSLNGGGPTSNQPQHF. The CDR3 DNA sequence: TGTGCCAGCAGCTTAAATGGTGGGGGCCCAACTAGCAATCAGCCCCAGCATTTT. The chain has TRBV7-9 and TRBJ1-5; possibly TRBD1 for D (6 bases). The length of the CDR3 is 18 residues. Germline loops: CDR1 SEHNR, CDR2 FQNEAQ (reference sequence). Trimming cost V 2 bases and J 0 bases, with 17 bases left between them.

This rearrangement joins TRBV4-1 to TRBJ2-7, with D perhaps TRBD1 or TRBD2 (6 bases each). Per germline, CDR1 MGHRA and CDR2 YSYEKL. CDR3 length: 14 residues. V shed 3 bases and J shed 0 bases, with 9 bases lying between them. The DNA for the CDR3 is TGCGCCAGCAGCCAGAGGGGGGACTCCTACGAGCAGTACTTC. Its protein is CASSQRGDSYEQYF.

This sequence joins TRBV6-1 and TRBJ2-7; 13 bases agree with TRBD2. There are 19 residues in the CDR3. Trimming took 3 bases from V and 3 from J; bases not matched to a gene: 14. The germline V gene has CDR1 MNHNS and CDR2 SASEGT. This chain's CDR3 is CASSDSGLAGPEGGYEQYF. The CDR3 DNA reads TGTGCCAGCAGTGATTCGGGACTAGCGGGACCTGAAGGGGGCTACGAGCAGTACTTC.

The chain employs TRBV6-1 and TRBJ2-2; tentatively, D is TRBD1 or TRBD2 (5 bases each). The CDR3 runs to 12 residues. Germline V lookup: CDR1 MNHNS, CDR2 SASEGT. Trimming took off 7 bases at V and 12 bases at J, with 15 bases between the two ends. CDR3 nucleotide sequence: TGTGCCAGCACCACCAATATGGGACAGCTGTTTTTT. Protein product: CASTTNMGQLFF.

CDR3 in DNA: TGTGCCAGCAGTGGACAGGGGTCGAGCGGGGAGCTGTTTTTT. Protein product: CASSGQGSSGELFF. V gene TRBV6-1 combines with J gene TRBJ2-2; 8 bases line up with TRBD1. This CDR3 contains 14 residues. J gave up 7 bases and V 4 bases, and 5 bases lay outside the gene matches. Germline lookup yields CDR1 MNHNS and CDR2 SASEGT.

V usage is TRBV6-1 and J usage is TRBJ2-7; 12 positions agree with TRBD2. V dropped 5 bases and J dropped 0; count of bases not matched to a gene: 8. The CDR3 runs 17 residues. From germline, CDR1 is MNHNS and CDR2 SASEGT. The CDR3 protein is CASSRKGLAGNSYEQYF. The DNA for the CDR3 is TGTGCCAGCAGTCGGAAAGGACTAGCGGGGAACTCCTACGAGCAGTACTTC.

V gene TRBV12-5 combines with J gene TRBJ2-5, with 8 bases identical to TRBD1. The V gene end was trimmed by 5 bases and the J gene end by 10 bases; junction bases not matched to a gene: 15. The CDR3 is made up of 15 amino acids. The V gene's germline CDR1 is LGHNT and CDR2 FRNRAP. The CDR3 sequence is CASGAGTGVPWGQYF. The CDR3 bases are TGTGCTAGTGGTGCCGGGACAGGCGTCCCCTGGGGCCAGTACTTC. The entire variable domain, with the rest obtained from reference TRBV12-5 and TRBJ2-5, is as follows: DARVTQTPRHKVTEMGQEVTMRCQPILGHNTVFWYRQTMMQGLELLAYFRNRAPLDDSGMPKDRFSAEMPDATLATLKIQPSEPRDSAVYFCASGAGTGVPWGQYFGPGTRLLVL.

In this sample, this clonotype is medium-sized. J is TRBJ2-2 and V is TRBV7-9; D is unclear. Per germline, CDR1 SEHNR and CDR2 FQNEAQ (reference sequence). Trimming cost V 4 bases and J 8 bases, with 8 bases left between them. CDR3 length: 12 residues. The CDR3: CASSSLGGELFF. The CDR3 DNA sequence: TGTGCCAGCAGCTCCCTAGGTGGGGAGCTGTTTTTT.

The chain uses TRBV30 and TRBJ2-4; TRBD1 might be the D (5 bases). Trimming removed 0 bases from V and 1 base from J, with 10 bases in between. The germline gives CDR1 GTSNPN, CDR2 SVGIG (reference sequence). There are 15 residues in the CDR3. The CDR3, as DNA: TGTGCCTGGAGTGTCCCAGGGTCGGCCAAAAACATTCAGTACTTC. Translated: CAWSVPGSAKNIQYF.

In this sample, this clonotype turned up once. This chain joins TRBV20-1 and TRBJ2-1; TRBD2 matches at 13 bases. Germline CDR1 reads DFQATT; CDR2 reads SNEGSKA (reference sequence). V shed 4 bases, J shed 7 bases, and the junction held 4 bases outside the gene matches. The length of the CDR3 is 14 residues. CDR3 nucleotide sequence: TGCAGTGCTATAAAGGGACTAGCGGGAAATGAGCAGTTCTTC. It yields the protein CSAIKGLAGNEQFF.

The rearrangement uses TRBV20-1 and TRBJ2-3; TRBD2 agrees at 9 bases. The CDR3 runs to 13 residues. V shed 1 base, J shed 13 bases, and the junction held 9 bases outside the gene matches. Germline V gives CDR1 DFQATT, CDR2 SNEGSKA (reference sequence). The CDR3 coding sequence is TGCAGTGCTAGAGCTAGCGGGGACCTTGGGGAGTATTTT. This encodes CSARASGDLGEYF.

The V gene is TRBV5-1, the J gene TRBJ2-5; 7 bases match TRBD1. The V gene's germline CDR1 is SGHRS and CDR2 YFSETQ. CDR3 size: 15 residues. Trimming at V came to 4 bases and at J to 2 bases, leaving 8 bases not matched to a gene. Here the CDR3 reads CASSKIVGQQETQYF. Written as DNA, the CDR3 is TGCGCCAGCAGCAAGATTGTGGGACAGCAAGAGACCCAGTACTTC.

The chain employs TRBV12-3 or TRBV12-4 and TRBJ2-5; TRBD2 matches 9 bases. V was pared by 3 bases and J by 5 bases, with 4 bases of the junction left unmatched. The CDR3 length is 14 residues. Here the CDR3 DNA reads TGTGCCAGCAGTTTCGGCGGGGGGGCGGAGACCCAGTACTTC. Amino acids: CASSFGGGAETQYF.